These 17 T cell receptor beta chains came from one sample sequenced in a study of OX40 agonist ivuxolimab in advanced cancers. TCRdb keeps only in-frame clones here, not all; method: immunoSEQ multiplex PCR. In the table there are approximately 70,000 clones, 83% of which are singletons. This sample comprised CD4+ or CD8+ T cells sorted from blood, obtained in a trial of the OX40 agonist ivuxolimab. These receptors were obtained from an adult with an advanced solid tumor such as melanoma, head and neck, liver or kidney cancer.

This rearrangement joins TRBV6-5 to TRBJ1-2; D is possibly TRBD1 (5 bases). Per the germline V gene, CDR1 is MNHEY and CDR2 is SVGAGI. V was cut by 6 bases and J by 5 bases, with 13 bases left in between. The CDR3 spans 13 residues. CDR3 sequence reads: CASREGLLYGYTF. Here the CDR3 DNA reads TGTGCCAGCAGAGAGGGACTGCTGTATGGCTACACCTTC.

The rearrangement uses TRBV7-7 and TRBJ2-5; unclear D gene. V shed 2 bases and J shed 4 bases, with 11 bases lying between them. Germline V CDR1 and CDR2: SSHAT, FNYEAQ (reference sequence). CDR3 length equals 14 residues. This CDR3 reads CASSLLGSVETQYF. CDR3 DNA: TGTGCCAGCAGCTTATTGGGCAGCGTAGAGACCCAGTACTTC.

Note on this clone: In the same sample, other DNA sequences code for this CDR3. This rearrangement joins TRBV5-6 to TRBJ2-5, with TRBD2 matching 8 bases. After removal of 0 bases from V and 5 bases from J, the junction contained 0 bases not matched to a gene. The CDR3 consists of 13 residues. CDR1 SGHDT and CDR2 YYEEEE come from the germline V gene. This chain's CDR3 is CASSLASGETQYF. In DNA, the CDR3 is TGTGCCAGCAGCTTGGCTAGCGGGGAGACCCAGTACTTC.

The chain recombines TRBV5-1 with TRBJ2-2; 7 bases agree with TRBD2. CDR3 length: 14 amino acids. The junction had 4 bases not matched to a gene; V was cut back by 4 bases and J by 4 bases. Per the germline V gene, CDR1 is SGHRS and CDR2 is YFSETQ. CDR3 coding DNA: TGCGCCAGCAGCACCGGGAGGTCCACCGGGGAGCTGTTTTTT. Translated: CASSTGRSTGELFF.

The chain links TRBV5-1 to TRBJ2-7; maybe TRBD1 (5 bases). V was trimmed by 0 bases and J by 5 bases, leaving 15 bases between them. Germline assignment: CDR1 SGHRS and CDR2 YFSETQ. This CDR3 region has 15 residues. CDR3 sequence: CASSLVKGREDEQYF. As DNA, the CDR3 is TGCGCCAGCAGCTTGGTTAAGGGGCGCGAGGACGAGCAGTACTTC.

The V and J genes are TRBV10-3 and TRBJ1-4; perhaps TRBD1 as D (5 bases). Trimming took 7 bases from V and 0 from J, leaving 9 bases between them. Germline V gives CDR1 ENHRY, CDR2 SYGVKD. This CDR3 contains 14 residues. Here the CDR3 reads CAIKDSPTNEKLFF. The CDR3 coding sequence is TGTGCCATCAAAGACAGTCCAACTAATGAAAAACTGTTTTTT.

This clone is a singleton in its sample. The rearrangement joins TRBV5-1 to TRBJ2-1; TRBD2 matches at 14 bases. CDR1 is SGHRS and CDR2 is YFSETQ in the germline V gene. The CDR3 length is 17 residues. V lost 4 bases and J lost 3; bases outside the gene matches: 6. DNA of the CDR3: TGCGCCAGCAGCGCCTATGGGACTAGCGGGAGCTACAATGAGCAGTTCTTC. Protein sequence: CASSAYGTSGSYNEQFF.

The chain has TRBV9 and TRBJ2-1, with 8 bases lining up with TRBD2. This CDR3 is 17 amino acids long. Germline loops: CDR1 SGDLS, CDR2 YYNGEE. V gave up 0 bases and J gave up 7 bases; unmatched junction bases: 12. The DNA of the CDR3 is TGTGCCAGCAGCGTAGTCCCTACCGGGACTAGGAGTAATGAGCAGTTCTTC. Protein product: CASSVVPTGTRSNEQFF.

This chain links TRBV6-5 with TRBJ1-1; D not certain. CDR1 and CDR2 from the germline V gene are MNHEY and SVGAGI. Trimming pared 5 bases from V and 3 bases from J, leaving 10 bases between. CDR3 length: 13 residues. The DNA of the CDR3 is TGTGCCAGCAGTCCTTGGTGGGACACTGAAGCTTTCTTT. Its translation: CASSPWWDTEAFF.

Here the CDR3 DNA reads TGTGCCAGCAGCTTGAGTCCAGCGGGGGGCTCCTACGAGCAGTACTTC. This codes for CASSLSPAGGSYEQYF. V gene TRBV5-6 combines with J gene TRBJ2-7, with 9 bases aligning to TRBD2. There are 16 residues in the CDR3. Germline CDR1 is SGHDT and CDR2 is YYEEEE. Losses at the gene ends were 1 base for V and 0 bases for J; bases not matched to a gene: 5. Complete variable domain (other parts from reference TRBV5-6 and TRBJ2-7): DAGVTQSPTHLIKTRGQQVTLRCSPKSGHDTVSWYQQALGQGPQFIFQYYEEEERQRGNFPDRFSGHQFPNYSSELNVNALLLGDSALYLCASSLSPAGGSYEQYFGPGTRLTVT.

On this clone itself: At one of its ends the junction is not consistent with the germline gene, which may arise from a read error. V and J are TRBV5-1 and TRBJ1-1, with TRBD1 as a possible D gene (6 bases). The CDR3 sequence is 14 residues long. Germline CDR1 and CDR2: SGHRS and YFSETQ. CDR3 DNA sequence: TGTGCCAGCAGCTTGTTGCAGGGGTACACTGAAGCTTTCTTT. This sequence encodes CASSLLQGYTEAFF.

The chain employs TRBV19 and TRBJ1-1; D gene uncertain. CDR1 LNHDA and CDR2 SQIVND come from the germline V gene (reference sequence). V was trimmed by 1 base and J by 6 bases, leaving 15 bases between them. The CDR3 is made up of 15 amino acids. The CDR3 DNA follows: TGTGCCAGTAGTATAGTTAGCAGGTGGGTTCCTGAAGCTTTCTTT. As protein: CASSIVSRWVPEAFF.

This clone came up once. The chain uses TRBV7-8 and TRBJ2-2, with unresolved D. The germline gives CDR1 SGHVS, CDR2 FQNEAQ. The V gene lost 5 bases and the J gene lost 6 bases, with 7 bases spanning the gap. This CDR3 comprises 12 residues. The CDR3 loop reads CASSIVSGELFF. The CDR3 DNA follows: TGTGCCAGCAGCATAGTCTCCGGGGAGCTGTTTTTT.

V gene TRBV5-1 combines with J gene TRBJ2-1; D not certain. V was pared by 0 bases and J by 0 bases, with 16 bases between. This CDR3 contains 18 residues. The V gene's germline CDR1 is SGHRS and CDR2 YFSETQ. CDR3 protein: CASSLEPDRTSSYNEQFF. CDR3 nucleotide sequence: TGCGCCAGCAGCTTGGAACCAGATCGGACCAGCTCCTACAATGAGCAGTTCTTC.

This sequence joins TRBV28 and TRBJ1-5; D gene ambiguous. In germline, CDR1 is MDHEN, CDR2 SYDVKM. V was trimmed by 3 bases and J by 1 base, leaving 7 bases between them. There are 14 residues in the CDR3. The CDR3 is CASSFRRSNQPQHF. As DNA, the CDR3 is TGTGCCAGCAGTTTTAGGCGCAGCAATCAGCCCCAGCATTTT.

This chain connects TRBV6-1 to TRBJ1-2; TRBD1 might be the D (5 bases). This CDR3 spans 12 amino acids. With 6 bases removed from V and 3 bases from J, the gap between germline ends came to 8 bases. CDR1 MNHNS and CDR2 SASEGT come from the germline V gene. The CDR3 is CASSPGDYGYTF. The CDR3, as DNA: TGTGCCAGCAGCCCGGGGGACTATGGCTACACCTTC.

V is TRBV30 and J is TRBJ2-3; no definite D call. V lost 5 bases to trimming and J lost 6 bases, with 18 bases between them. Per germline, CDR1 GTSNPN and CDR2 SVGIG (reference sequence). This CDR3 region has 14 residues. The CDR3 region is CAWSRTSNGDTQYF. The CDR3, as DNA: TGTGCCTGGTCTCGGACCTCGAACGGGGATACGCAGTATTTT. The full variable domain, its missing parts supplied by reference TRBV30 and TRBJ2-3, is SQTIHQWPATLVQPVGSPLSLECTVEGTSNPNLYWYRQAAGRGLQLLFYSVGIGQISSEVPQNLSASRPQDRQFILSSKKLLLSDSGFYLCAWSRTSNGDTQYFGPGTRLTVL.